These 2 T cell receptor beta chains came from one sample sequenced in a study of cytomegalovirus exposure and HLA in healthy donors. Vbeta (60) and Jbeta (13) primers were used in the PCR. Some clones are missing from TCRdb's copy, which holds only in-frame ones; the method was immunoSEQ multiplex PCR. Of 190,000 or so clones listed, 80% to 85% are singletons. Sequencing was carried out using PBMCs. The receptors originated from a man aged 50-59 years in good health and CMV-seronegative.

The rearrangement links TRBV27 to TRBJ2-3, with D perhaps TRBD1 (5 bases). Trimming removed 5 bases at V and 0 bases at J, with 15 bases between. Looked up from germline, CDR1 is MNHEY and CDR2 is SMNVEV (reference sequence). The CDR3 runs to 16 residues. This CDR3 is CASSASSGASTDTQYF. For the CDR3, the DNA is TGTGCCAGCAGTGCCTCCTCTGGGGCGAGCACAGATACGCAGTATTTT.

The chain combines TRBV7-8 with TRBJ1-5, with D possibly being TRBD1 (5 bases). The CDR3 sequence is 18 residues long. Trimming shortened V by 7 bases and J by 3 bases, and 25 bases separated the two germline ends. Looked up from germline, CDR1 is SGHVS and CDR2 is FQNEAQ. Here the CDR3 reads CASTRDGGTTAVNQPQHF. DNA for the CDR3: TGTGCCAGCACCAGGGATGGGGGGACTACAGCGGTCAATCAGCCCCAGCATTTT.